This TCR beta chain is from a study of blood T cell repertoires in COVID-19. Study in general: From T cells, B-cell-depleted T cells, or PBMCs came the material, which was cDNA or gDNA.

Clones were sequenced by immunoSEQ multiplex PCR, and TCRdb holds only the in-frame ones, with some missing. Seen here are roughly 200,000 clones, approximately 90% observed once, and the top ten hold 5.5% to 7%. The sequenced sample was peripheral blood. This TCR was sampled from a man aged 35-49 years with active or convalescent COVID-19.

The CDR3: CAWIRLAGYNEQFF. DNA of the CDR3: TGTGCCTGGATCCGACTAGCGGGATACAATGAGCAGTTCTTC. The rearrangement joins TRBV30 to TRBJ2-1; 11 bases are a match to TRBD2. This CDR3 contains 14 residues. CDR1 GTSNPN and CDR2 SVGIG come from the germline V gene (reference sequence). Trimming cost V 4 bases and J 4 bases; bases outside gene matches: 3.